Listed here are 25 T cell receptor beta chains from one sample, sequenced in a study of T cell responses to AZD1222 COVID-19 vaccine. Profiling relied on immunoSEQ multiplex PCR, and the TCRdb table lists in-frame clones only, not all of them. The sample has roughly 140,000 clones, about 92% seen once; the top ten hold 1.5% to 2%. The sequences come from peripheral blood, collected on day 0 of AZD1222 vaccination. These receptors were taken from an adult in good health.

DNA of the CDR3: TGCGCCAGCAGCGACAGGGGTTGGGGCACAGATACGCAGTATTTT. Its protein is CASSDRGWGTDTQYF. The genes are TRBV5-1 and TRBJ2-3; 8 bases are a match to TRBD1. The germline gives CDR1 SGHRS, CDR2 YFSETQ. V was pared by 4 bases and J by 1 base, with 5 bases of the junction left unmatched. CDR3 length: 15 residues.

There are a few counts of this clone. The chain joins TRBV27 to TRBJ1-1; unclear D gene. Germline V gives CDR1 MNHEY, CDR2 SMNVEV (reference sequence). The CDR3 totals 15 residues. With 3 bases removed from V and 1 base from J, the gap between germline ends came to 12 bases. The CDR3 sequence is CASSFRTQPNTEAFF. In nucleotides, the CDR3 is TGTGCCAGCAGTTTTAGGACTCAGCCGAACACTGAAGCTTTCTTT.

The chain joins TRBV5-4 to TRBJ1-1; 9 bases map to TRBD1. This CDR3 is built from 16 residues. Germline-derived CDR1 and CDR2 are SGHNT and YYREEE (reference sequence). J was trimmed by 4 bases and V by 0 bases; bases with no gene match: 7. The CDR3 DNA sequence: TGTGCCAGCAGCTTGGCGTTTAGGGACAGGGCCACTGAAGCTTTCTTT. Its protein product is CASSLAFRDRATEAFF.

The V and J genes are TRBV7-3 and TRBJ2-3; 8 bases fit TRBD2. The junction had 10 bases not matched to a gene; V was cut back by 4 bases and J by 4 bases. Germline V CDR1 and CDR2: SGHTA, FQGTGA. The length of the CDR3 is 16 residues. The CDR3 region has the DNA TGTGCCAGCAGCTCCTTAGCGGGGTACGCTGCAGATACGCAGTATTTT. Amino acid sequence: CASSSLAGYAADTQYF.

This clone was recorded only once. The V and J genes are TRBV7-3 and TRBJ2-5; D remains ambiguous. This CDR3 contains 13 residues. Trimming pared 5 bases from V and 2 bases from J, leaving 9 bases between. The germline CDR1 and CDR2 sequences are SGHTA and FQGTGA. CDR3: CASSNSPQETQYF. The CDR3, as DNA: TGTGCCAGCAGCAACTCCCCTCAAGAGACCCAGTACTTC.

This sequence joins TRBV2 and TRBJ1-1, with a weak D call TRBD1 (5 bases). This CDR3 has 13 amino acids. In germline, CDR1 is SNHLY, CDR2 FYNNEI. Trimming cost V 4 bases and J 7 bases, with 13 bases left between them. The chain's CDR3 is CASSVEQEVEAFF. The DNA for the CDR3 is TGTGCCAGCAGTGTAGAACAGGAGGTTGAAGCTTTCTTT.

V gene TRBV4-1 combines with J gene TRBJ1-2, with 8 bases identical to TRBD1. The CDR3 runs 17 residues. In germline, CDR1 is MGHRA, CDR2 YSYEKL. The V and J ends lost 3 bases and 4 bases, in that order; junction bases with no gene match: 13. The CDR3 loop reads CASSHAGQGTPPYGYTF. CDR3 coding DNA: TGCGCCAGCAGCCATGCCGGACAGGGAACCCCACCCTATGGCTACACCTTC.

On this clone: Other DNA sequences in this sample translate to the same CDR3. This chain joins TRBV9 and TRBJ1-2; no reliable D call. Trimming cost V 0 bases and J 0 bases, with 6 bases left between them. Germline V gives CDR1 SGDLS, CDR2 YYNGEE. This CDR3 comprises 14 residues. For the CDR3, the DNA is TGTGCCAGCAGCGTAGGTGGAGCTAACTATGGCTACACCTTC. Translating it yields CASSVGGANYGYTF.

CDR3 nucleotide sequence: TGTGCCAGCAGTCCGACAGCAGGAAACACCATATATTTT. Its translation is CASSPTAGNTIYF. V and J are TRBV7-8 and TRBJ1-3; D possibly corresponds to TRBD1 (5 bases). The V end lost 6 bases, the J end lost 4 bases, and 10 bases lay between the germline ends. The germline V gene has CDR1 SGHVS and CDR2 FQNEAQ. The CDR3 loop spans 13 amino acids.

The V and J genes are TRBV6-5 and TRBJ2-7, with D possibly matching TRBD1 (6 bases). Trimming removed 6 bases at V and 3 bases at J, with 12 bases between. Germline loops: CDR1 MNHEY, CDR2 SVGAGI. The CDR3 sequence is 13 residues long. CDR3 amino acids: CASSLEGGYEQYF. CDR3 coding DNA: TGTGCCAGCAGCCTTGAAGGGGGCTACGAGCAGTACTTC.

V usage is TRBV7-3 and J usage is TRBJ2-7; 9 positions match TRBD2. The CDR3 covers 15 residues. After removal of 5 bases from V and 3 bases from J, the junction contained 8 bases not matched to a gene. Germline CDR1 reads SGHTA; CDR2 reads FQGTGA. CDR3 DNA sequence: TGTGCCAGCAGCAAGGGACTAGCACGCCGCTACGAGCAGTACTTC. Residues: CASSKGLARRYEQYF.

The V gene is TRBV18, the J gene TRBJ1-1, with D unresolved. Germline V gene data show CDR1 as KGHSH and CDR2 as LQKENI. Trimming left V 6 bases short and J 3 bases short, with 11 bases between. The CDR3 runs to 13 residues. The CDR3 loop is CASSRETHTEAFF. Written as DNA, the CDR3 is TGTGCCAGCTCGCGGGAAACACACACTGAAGCTTTCTTT.

The V and J genes are TRBV18 and TRBJ2-7, with 10 bases aligning to TRBD2. CDR3 length: 18 residues. The V gene end was trimmed by 0 bases and the J gene end by 6 bases; junction bases not matched to a gene: 14. Germline assignment: CDR1 KGHSH and CDR2 LQKENI. The CDR3 DNA follows: TGTGCCAGCTCACCACCGGGAAAAAGCGGGAGGGCTCTCTCCGAGCAGTACTTC. Its protein product is CASSPPGKSGRALSEQYF. The full variable domain, rest sourced from reference TRBV18 and TRBJ2-7, is NAGVMQNPRHLVRRRGQEARLRCSPMKGHSHVYWYRQLPEEGLKFMVYLQKENIIDESGMPKERFSAEFPKEGPSILRIQQVVRGDSAAYFCASSPPGKSGRALSEQYFGPGTRLTVT.

The chain links TRBV18 to TRBJ2-7; a weak D match, TRBD2 (7 bases). V lost 0 bases, J lost 1 base, and 22 bases lay in between. CDR1 is KGHSH and CDR2 is LQKENI in the germline V gene. The CDR3 loop spans 19 amino acids. The CDR3 nucleotides are TGTGCCAGCTCACCACCTGGGGGGGGCAAATCACAATTTTCCTACGAGCAGTACTTC. As protein: CASSPPGGGKSQFSYEQYF. The whole variable domain, remainder taken from reference TRBV18 and TRBJ2-7, is NAGVMQNPRHLVRRRGQEARLRCSPMKGHSHVYWYRQLPEEGLKFMVYLQKENIIDESGMPKERFSAEFPKEGPSILRIQQVVRGDSAAYFCASSPPGGGKSQFSYEQYFGPGTRLTVT.

V gene TRBV18 combines with J gene TRBJ1-1; TRBD1 might be the D (5 bases). Germline-derived CDR1 and CDR2 are KGHSH and LQKENI. The CDR3 contains 15 residues. V lost 3 bases and J 1 base, leaving 12 bases between the germline ends. CDR3 sequence (DNA): TGTGCCAGCTCACCGCAGGGAATGTCGAACACTGAAGCTTTCTTT. Translated, it gives CASSPQGMSNTEAFF.

The V and J genes are TRBV7-9 and TRBJ1-1; D is unresolved. CDR3 length equals 13 residues. V was trimmed by 3 bases and J by 4 bases, leaving 9 bases between them. In germline, CDR1 is SEHNR, CDR2 FQNEAQ (reference sequence). CDR3 region: CASSFQESTEAFF. CDR3 nucleotides: TGTGCCAGCAGCTTCCAGGAGAGCACTGAAGCTTTCTTT. Drawing the rest from reference TRBV7-9 and TRBJ1-1, the complete variable domain is DTGVSQNPRHKITKRGQNVTFRCDPISEHNRLYWYRQTLGQGPEFLTYFQNEAQLEKSRLLSDRFSAERPKGSFSTLEIQRTEQGDSAMYLCASSFQESTEAFFGQGTRLTVV.

V gene TRBV5-1 combines with J gene TRBJ1-6; TRBD1 might be the D (6 bases). The CDR3 has 15 residues. The germline gives CDR1 SGHRS, CDR2 YFSETQ. V gave up 4 bases and J gave up 10 bases, with 18 bases separating them. The CDR3 loop reads CASSLGTLIGSPLHF. CDR3 bases: TGCGCCAGCAGCCTCGGGACACTGATAGGATCACCCCTCCACTTT.

The chain employs TRBV5-1 and TRBJ1-2, with a tentative D call TRBD1 (5 bases). This CDR3 has 13 residues. Trimming took off 3 bases at V and 6 bases at J, with 12 bases between the two ends. Germline lookup yields CDR1 SGHRS and CDR2 YFSETQ. DNA of the CDR3: TGCGCCAGCAGCTACCAGGGAGTAGATGGCTACACCTTC. Encoded protein: CASSYQGVDGYTF.

The V call is TRBV6-5, the J call TRBJ2-2; TRBD2 agrees at 7 bases. Germline V gene sequence: CDR1 MNHEY, CDR2 SVGAGI. This CDR3 is built from 15 residues. V was clipped by 2 bases and J by 7 bases; unmatched bases: 7. In DNA form, the CDR3 reads TGTGCCAGCAGTTACGCCGGGACTAAGATCGGGGAGCTGTTTTTT. This encodes CASSYAGTKIGELFF.

The genes are TRBV15 and TRBJ2-3; D is unclear. This CDR3 comprises 15 residues. V lost 0 bases, J lost 2 bases, and 9 bases lay in between. Germline loops: CDR1 LNHNV, CDR2 YYDKDF (reference sequence). Here the CDR3 reads CATSRDLGTTDTQYF. The CDR3 region has the DNA TGTGCCACCAGCAGAGATCTCGGAACCACAGATACGCAGTATTTT.

V usage is TRBV2 and J usage is TRBJ1-6; D gene uncertain. There are 16 residues in the CDR3. Germline loops: CDR1 SNHLY, CDR2 FYNNEI. With 5 bases removed from V and 6 bases from J, the gap between germline ends came to 17 bases. The CDR3 loop reads CASSPRRTSTNSPLHF. In DNA form, the CDR3 reads TGTGCCAGCAGTCCCCGCCGCACGTCTACTAATTCACCCCTCCACTTT.

The chain is built from TRBV21-1 and TRBJ2-3; TRBD2, the table's D call, lacks a check against the DNA. TRBV21-1 counts as a pseudogene. This CDR3 contains 17 residues. CDR3: CASRIGEGDLSTDTQYF. The CDR3 nucleotides are TGTGCCAGCAGAATCGGGGAGGGGGATCTAAGCACAGATACGCAGTATTTT.

The chain carries TRBV5-4 and TRBJ2-1; D perhaps matches TRBD2 (6 bases). The CDR3 consists of 17 residues. Per the germline V gene, CDR1 is SGHNT and CDR2 is YYREEE (reference sequence). Trimming shortened V by 1 base and J by 3 bases, and 17 bases separated the two germline ends. The CDR3 sequence is CASSLFGGAGNYNEQFF. The CDR3 DNA reads TGTGCCAGCAGCTTGTTCGGCGGGGCGGGGAACTACAATGAGCAGTTCTTC. The full variable domain, its missing parts supplied by reference TRBV5-4 and TRBJ2-1, is ETGVTQSPTHLIKTRGQQVTLRCSSQSGHNTVSWYQQALGQGPQFIFQYYREEENGRGNFPPRFSGLQFPNYSSELNVNALELDDSALYLCASSLFGGAGNYNEQFFGPGTRLTVL.

The V and J genes are TRBV7-3 and TRBJ2-2; 8 nucleotides match TRBD1. The CDR3 has 15 residues. Trimming took 4 bases from V and 4 from J; bases not matched to a gene: 5. CDR1 SGHTA and CDR2 FQGTGA come from the germline V gene. The CDR3 region has the DNA TGTGCCAGCAGCTGGAGGACAGGGAGCACCGGGGAGCTGTTTTTT. As protein: CASSWRTGSTGELFF.

This chain connects TRBV19 to TRBJ2-3, with TRBD2 matching 9 bases. The V segment lost 3 bases and the J segment 5 bases; nucleotides outside the gene matches: 3. The V gene's germline CDR1 is LNHDA and CDR2 SQIVND (reference sequence). This CDR3 contains 14 residues. This CDR3 is CASSMGLARDTQYF. The CDR3, as DNA: TGTGCCAGTAGTATGGGACTAGCAAGAGATACGCAGTATTTT.